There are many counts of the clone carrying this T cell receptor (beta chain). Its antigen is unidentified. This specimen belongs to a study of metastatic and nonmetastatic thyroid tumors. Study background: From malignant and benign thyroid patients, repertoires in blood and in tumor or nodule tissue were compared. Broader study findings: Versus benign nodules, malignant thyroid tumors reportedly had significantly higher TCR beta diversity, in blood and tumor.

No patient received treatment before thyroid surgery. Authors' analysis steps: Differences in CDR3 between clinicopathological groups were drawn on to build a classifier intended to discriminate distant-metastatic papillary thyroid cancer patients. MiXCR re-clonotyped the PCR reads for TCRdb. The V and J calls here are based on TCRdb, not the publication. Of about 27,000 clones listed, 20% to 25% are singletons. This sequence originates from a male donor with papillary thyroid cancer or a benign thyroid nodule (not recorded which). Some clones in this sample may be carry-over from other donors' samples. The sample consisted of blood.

The CDR3 protein is CASSVVAGGDNEQFF. Written as DNA, the CDR3 is TGTGCCAGCAGCGTAGTAGCGGGAGGGGACAATGAGCAGTTCTTC. The V gene is TRBV9, the J gene TRBJ2-1; the match to TRBD2 covers 11 bases. The trim removed 0 bases at V and 5 bases at J, leaving 1 base unmatched. CDR1 is SGDLS and CDR2 is YYNGEE in the germline V gene. The CDR3 length is 15 residues.